This TCR beta chain is drawn from a study of OX40 agonist ivuxolimab in advanced cancers. This CDR3 spans 14 amino acids. V shed 0 bases and J shed 1 base, with 6 bases lying between them. Germline V gene sequence: CDR1 PRHDT, CDR2 FYEKMQ (reference sequence). A remark on this clone: Its specificity is unknown. At the DNA level, this CDR3 is encoded by other sequences in the same sample as well.

Profiled with immunoSEQ multiplex PCR; TCRdb holds only in-frame clones, not every one. The sample records 75,000 to 80,000 clones, about 94% being singletons. Study-wide results and caveats: Nonresponders, in some cases, also had low normalized T-cell clonal expansion.

The cohort excluded patients with autoimmune disease history or systemic immunosuppression. This TCR came from an adult with an advanced solid tumor such as melanoma, head and neck, liver or kidney cancer. The sequences come from CD4+ or CD8+ T cells sorted from blood, collected in a trial of the OX40 agonist ivuxolimab. The gene calls are TRBV13 and TRBJ1-1; no clear D gene. The chain's CDR3 is CASSLGRGNTEAFF. CDR3 nucleotide sequence: TGTGCCAGCAGCTTAGGCAGAGGGAACACTGAAGCTTTCTTT.